What follows are 11 T cell receptor beta chains derived from one specimen sequenced in a study of blood T cells in healthy people across ages (dated by TCRdb to between 2015 and 2016). Library prep was done by 5' RACE. These reads were obtained on an Illumina HiSeq 2500. The second PCR ran for roughly 7 to 11 cycles and used a J-beta primer mix along with a sample-barcoded 5' primer. TCRdb took the public reads, trimmed them with fastp at Q25, ran MiXCR for clone calling and kept in-frame beta chains. For every CDR3 protein sequence, its rows merge into one entry that carries the most common genes and DNA. This sample gives 1.5 million to 2 million distinct CDR3 sequences in total; 49% of them show up just once. Clones ranked in the top ten supply about 2.1% of the sample. The sequencing input was blood. The receptors originated from a woman in her forties in good health.

This chain joins TRBV7-2 and TRBJ2-5; no definite D call. This CDR3 is built from 13 residues. The V end lost 5 bases, the J end lost 5 bases, and 12 bases lay between the germline ends. Germline V gene sequence: CDR1 SGHTA, CDR2 FQGNSA. CDR3 protein: CASSAGQWETQYF. The CDR3 nucleotides read TGTGCCAGCAGCGCAGGCCAGTGGGAGACCCAGTACTTC. The full variable domain, in which reference TRBV7-2 and TRBJ2-5 provide the parts outside the CDR3, is GAGVSQSPSNKVTEKGKDVELRCDPISGHTALYWYRQSLGQGLEFLIYFQGNSAPDKSGLPSDRFSAERTGGSVSTLTIQRTQQEDSAVYLCASSAGQWETQYFGPGTRLLVL.

The chain is built from TRBV10-1 and TRBJ2-1; 11 bases fit TRBD1. Germline CDR1 is WNHNN and CDR2 is SYGVQD (reference sequence). The junction had 4 bases not matched to a gene; V was cut back by 7 bases and J by 8 bases. This CDR3 is built from 13 residues. The CDR3 region has the DNA TGCGCCAGCACTGGGACAGGGGGTTATGAGCAGTTCTTC. Protein product: CASTGTGGYEQFF.

The sample holds many counts of this clonotype. This chain links TRBV2 with TRBJ2-5, with D possibly being TRBD2 (5 bases). V was trimmed by 10 bases and J by 7 bases, leaving 13 bases between them. Germline V lookup: CDR1 SNHLY, CDR2 FYNNEI. This CDR3 comprises 11 residues. Here the CDR3 DNA reads TGTGCCACCCGGACGGGGTTGACCCAGTACTTC. Translating it yields CATRTGLTQYF.

This CDR3 is CASSLTLGGYGYTF. CDR3 nucleotide sequence: TGTGCCAGCAGTTTAACACTGGGGGGTTACGGCTACACCTTC. The chain couples TRBV28 to TRBJ1-2; perhaps TRBD1 as D (5 bases). This CDR3 is 14 amino acids long. Germline lookup yields CDR1 MDHEN and CDR2 SYDVKM. Trimming stripped 2 bases from V and 8 bases from J, with 15 bases between.

This clonotype was counted many times. The chain uses TRBV28 and TRBJ2-1; no firm D call. V was shortened by 6 bases and J by 8 bases, with 11 bases between the two germline ends. Germline CDR1 MDHEN, CDR2 SYDVKM. This CDR3 has 12 amino acids. The CDR3 protein is CASSLPRDEQFF. CDR3 DNA: TGTGCCAGCAGCTTACCTCGGGATGAGCAGTTCTTC.

The chain has TRBV20-1 and TRBJ1-2, with D tentatively TRBD1 (6 bases). This CDR3 region has 16 residues. Germline lookup yields CDR1 DFQATT and CDR2 SNEGSKA (reference sequence). V lost 0 bases and J 0 bases, leaving 14 bases between the germline ends. The DNA for the CDR3 is TGCAGTGCTAGAGAGCTGACACAGGGACCTAACTATGGCTACACCTTC. Amino acid sequence: CSARELTQGPNYGYTF.

The chain joins TRBV20-1 to TRBJ2-7; 8 nucleotides align to TRBD2. This CDR3 region has 13 residues. V shed 3 bases and J 4 bases; nucleotides not matched to a gene: 5. The germline CDR1 and CDR2 sequences are DFQATT and SNEGSKA (reference sequence). The CDR3 nucleotides read TGCAGTGCTAGCGGTCGGGGGGGATACGAGCAGTACTTC. This translates into CSASGRGGYEQYF.

J is TRBJ1-4 and V is TRBV6-5, with D hard to call. The V gene lost 7 bases and the J gene lost 3 bases, with 9 bases spanning the gap. The CDR3 is made up of 13 amino acids. Germline V gene data show CDR1 as MNHEY and CDR2 as SVGAGI. The CDR3 nucleotides read TGTGCCAGCACTACAGCCCCTAATGAAAAACTGTTTTTT. Encoded protein: CASTTAPNEKLFF.

Only a few counts were recorded for this clonotype. The chain combines TRBV20-1 with TRBJ2-7; 7 positions agree with TRBD1. Trimming at V came to 4 bases and at J to 3 bases, leaving 6 bases not matched to a gene. CDR1 is DFQATT, CDR2 SNEGSKA, per germline (reference sequence). CDR3 length equals 13 residues. CDR3 sequence: CSATGQANYEQYF. CDR3 nucleotides: TGCAGTGCTACAGGACAGGCGAACTACGAGCAGTACTTC.

This clonotype was counted only a few times. The gene calls are TRBV10-3 and TRBJ2-3; tentative D call: TRBD2 (7 bases). The V gene's germline CDR1 is ENHRY and CDR2 SYGVKD. The CDR3 sequence is 15 residues long. The V and J ends lost 8 bases and 0 bases respectively, with 15 bases between them. The CDR3, as DNA: TGTGCCATCTCAGCGGGACAAGATAGCACAGATACGCAGTATTTT. Amino acids: CAISAGQDSTDTQYF.

The chain carries TRBV7-2 and TRBJ2-1; D might be TRBD2 (7 bases). This CDR3 has 16 amino acids. The germline V gene encodes CDR1 SGHTA and CDR2 FQGNSA. V lost 7 bases and J lost 0, with 16 bases in between. As DNA, the CDR3 is TGTGCCAGCACCCGAGGGGGGGCCACCTCCTACAATGAGCAGTTCTTC. Encoded protein: CASTRGGATSYNEQFF. The full variable domain, its missing parts supplied by reference TRBV7-2 and TRBJ2-1, is GAGVSQSPSNKVTEKGKDVELRCDPISGHTALYWYRQSLGQGLEFLIYFQGNSAPDKSGLPSDRFSAERTGGSVSTLTIQRTQQEDSAVYLCASTRGGATSYNEQFFGPGTRLTVL.